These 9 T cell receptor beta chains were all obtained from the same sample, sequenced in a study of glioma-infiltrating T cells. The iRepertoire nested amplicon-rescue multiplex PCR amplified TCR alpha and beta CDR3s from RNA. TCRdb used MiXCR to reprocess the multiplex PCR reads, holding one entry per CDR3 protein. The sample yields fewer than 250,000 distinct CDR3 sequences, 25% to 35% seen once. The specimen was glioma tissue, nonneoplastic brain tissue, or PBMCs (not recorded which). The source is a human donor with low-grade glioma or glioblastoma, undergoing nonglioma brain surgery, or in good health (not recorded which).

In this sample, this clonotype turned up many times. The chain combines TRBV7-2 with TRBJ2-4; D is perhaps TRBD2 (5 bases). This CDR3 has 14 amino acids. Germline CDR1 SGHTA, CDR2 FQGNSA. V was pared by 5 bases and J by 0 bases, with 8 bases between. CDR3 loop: CASSPGVAKNIQYF. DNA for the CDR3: TGTGCCAGCAGCCCCGGGGTAGCCAAAAACATTCAGTACTTC.

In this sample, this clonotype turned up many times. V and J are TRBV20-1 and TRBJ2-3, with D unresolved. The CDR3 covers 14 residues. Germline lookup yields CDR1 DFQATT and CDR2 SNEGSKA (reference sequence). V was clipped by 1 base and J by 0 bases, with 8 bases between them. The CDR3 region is CSARGSLSTDTQYF. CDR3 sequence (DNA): TGCAGTGCTAGAGGCAGCCTTAGCACAGATACGCAGTATTTT.

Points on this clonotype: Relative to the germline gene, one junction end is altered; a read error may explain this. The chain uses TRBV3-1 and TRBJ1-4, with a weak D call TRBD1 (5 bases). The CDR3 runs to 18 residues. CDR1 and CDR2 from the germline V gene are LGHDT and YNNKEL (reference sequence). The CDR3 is CASSKDIGVAGTNEKLFF. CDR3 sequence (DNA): TGTGCCAGCAGCAAAGATATCGGTGTGGCAGGGACTAATGAAAAACTGTTTTTT.

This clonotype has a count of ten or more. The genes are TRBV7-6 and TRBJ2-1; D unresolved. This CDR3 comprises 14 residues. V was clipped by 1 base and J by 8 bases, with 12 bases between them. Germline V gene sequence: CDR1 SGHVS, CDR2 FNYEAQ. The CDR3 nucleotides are TGTGCCAGCAGCTTAGGTAGTGCCTCTGATGAGCAGTTCTTC. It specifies CASSLGSASDEQFF.

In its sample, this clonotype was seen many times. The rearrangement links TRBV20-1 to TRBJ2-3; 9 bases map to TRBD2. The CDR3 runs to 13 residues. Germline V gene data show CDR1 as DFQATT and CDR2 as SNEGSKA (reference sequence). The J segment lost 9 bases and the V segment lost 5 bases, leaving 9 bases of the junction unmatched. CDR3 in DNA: TGCAGTGCTCGAGGCCTAGCGGGGTGGACGCAGTATTTT. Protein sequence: CSARGLAGWTQYF.

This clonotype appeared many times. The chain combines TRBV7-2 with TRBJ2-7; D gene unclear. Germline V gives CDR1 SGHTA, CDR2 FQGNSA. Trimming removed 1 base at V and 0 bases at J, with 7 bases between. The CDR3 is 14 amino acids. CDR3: CASSLDGYSYEQYF. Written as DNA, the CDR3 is TGTGCCAGCAGCTTAGACGGGTACTCCTACGAGCAGTACTTC.

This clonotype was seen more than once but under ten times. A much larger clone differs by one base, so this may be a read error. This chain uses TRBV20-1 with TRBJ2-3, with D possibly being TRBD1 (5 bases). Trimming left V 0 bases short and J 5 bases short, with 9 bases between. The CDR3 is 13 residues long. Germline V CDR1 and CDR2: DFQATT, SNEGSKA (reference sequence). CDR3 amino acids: CSARDLREDTQYF. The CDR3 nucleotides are TGCAGTGCTAGAGATCTCAGGGAAGATACGCAGTATTTT.

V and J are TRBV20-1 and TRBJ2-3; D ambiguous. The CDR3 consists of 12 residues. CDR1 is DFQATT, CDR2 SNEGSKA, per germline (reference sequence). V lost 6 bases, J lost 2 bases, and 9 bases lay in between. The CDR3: CSAVRHTDTQYF. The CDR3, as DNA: TGCAGTGCCGTTAGGCACACAGATACGCAGTATTTT.

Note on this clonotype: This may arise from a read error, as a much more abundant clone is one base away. CDR3 sequence reads: CASSLGTLRSNQPQHF. The DNA of the CDR3 is TGTGCCAGCAGCCTCGGGACCCTAAGGAGCAATCAGCCCCAGCATTTT. The chain links TRBV5-8 to TRBJ1-5; D perhaps matches TRBD1 (5 bases). This CDR3 has 16 amino acids. V was trimmed by 4 bases and J by 1 base, leaving 15 bases between them. The germline V gene has CDR1 SGHTS and CDR2 YDEGEE.